This TCR beta chain emerged from a study of regulatory dendritic cells for organ transplantation. Memory T cells were CD45RO+, naive were CD45RA+, sorted by FACS. The ends were cut back, 0 bases at V and 4 bases at J, with 9 bases in the middle. The CDR3 totals 14 residues. From germline, CDR1 is LGHNA and CDR2 YSLEER. General observations from the study: Considerable individual heterogeneity was seen in alloreactive memory CD8+ T cells. Regulatory dendritic cells appeared to expand memory CD8+ clones less than mature ones. Memory T cells were less diverse than naive, with memory CD8+ most oligoclonal.

To note about this clone: Its specificity is unknown.

Here immunoSEQ multiplex PCR was the method, and the copy in TCRdb shows in-frame clones only, minus some. This sample yields 35,000 to 40,000 clones, of which 75% to 95% are seen a single time; about 0.11% belongs to the top ten. V and J are TRBV4-3 and TRBJ1-2; the D gene is possibly TRBD1 (5 bases). The sequenced sample consisted of naive CD8+ T cells from blood. Sample subset: CD45RA+ naive T cells. This sequence originates from a human donor in good health. This CDR3 reads CASSQDRQSYGYTF. The CDR3 DNA sequence: TGCGCCAGCAGCCAAGATAGACAGAGCTATGGCTACACCTTC.